This TCR beta chain appears in the sequencing data of a study of shared clonotypes between healthy human individuals. Healthy adults negative for HIV, lacking recent acute infections or vaccinations, served as donors. The CD4+ fraction was divided into a CD45RA+ naive subset and a CD45RA-negative memory subset. V was shortened by 6 bases and J by 8 bases, with 13 bases between the two germline ends. CDR1 MNHNY and CDR2 SVGAGI come from the germline V gene (reference sequence). The CDR3 runs to 13 residues. The table lists this clone with a few counts. Its antigen remains unidentified. Study-wide results and caveats: A limitation of the genetic and exposure-history diversity represented arose from few donors.

Clones were sequenced by immunoSEQ multiplex PCR, and TCRdb holds only the in-frame ones, with some missing. The sample carries hundreds of thousands of clones, less than 85% recorded once. The sequenced material came from memory CD4+ T cells sorted from blood. Subset specified: CD45RA-negative fraction. The receptor's source is a young woman in good health. The chain recombines TRBV6-6 with TRBJ1-4, with unresolved D. Here the CDR3 reads CASRDAGWEKLFF. Written as DNA, the CDR3 is TGTGCCAGCAGGGATGCGGGGTGGGAAAAACTGTTTTTT.